This paragraph covers one TCR beta chain sequence. The antigen is undetermined. These data are taken from a study of OX40 agonist ivuxolimab in advanced cancers. The CDR3 runs 15 residues. J was trimmed by 10 bases and V by 3 bases; bases with no gene match: 12. Germline V gives CDR1 GTSNPN, CDR2 SVGIG (reference sequence). Study findings and constraints: At 0.1 to 3.0 mg/kg, clonal expansion of CD4+ and CD8+ blood T cells had occurred by week 6.

Generated by immunoSEQ multiplex PCR, the TCRdb table keeps only in-frame clones and is missing some. The sample consists of tens of thousands of clones, approximately 85% of them appearing once. The sequence was obtained from an adult with an advanced solid tumor such as melanoma, head and neck, liver or kidney cancer. The rearrangement links TRBV30 to TRBJ1-6, with 7 nucleotides matching TRBD1. The sequences come from CD4+ or CD8+ T cells sorted from blood, collected in a trial of the OX40 agonist ivuxolimab. CDR3 sequence reads: CAWRLRQGLQSPLHF. The CDR3 DNA reads as TGTGCCTGGAGACTCCGACAGGGACTCCAATCACCCCTCCACTTT.